A single sample gave rise to the 28 T cell receptor beta chains below, sequenced in a study of control samples from healthy donors and cancer patients. Profiling relied on immunoSEQ multiplex PCR, and the TCRdb table lists in-frame clones only, not all of them. The repertoire has about 51,000 clones, almost 90% of them found once; the top ten carry about 39%. Sequenced: PBMCs. These receptors were collected from a man aged 50 to 60 with head and neck cancer.

This chain links TRBV28 with TRBJ2-3; 8 positions agree with TRBD2. CDR1 and CDR2 from the germline V gene are MDHEN and SYDVKM. The CDR3 spans 13 residues. Trimming took 5 bases from V and 7 from J; bases not matched to a gene: 5. CDR3 amino acids: CASSPGGPNTQYF. CDR3 DNA sequence: TGTGCCAGCAGTCCGGGGGGGCCAAATACGCAGTATTTT.

The chain couples TRBV11-2 to TRBJ2-7, with TRBD2 matching over 8 bases. This CDR3 has 16 amino acids. The V segment lost 3 bases and the J segment 0 bases; nucleotides outside the gene matches: 7. Germline V CDR1 and CDR2: SGHAT, FQNNGV. For the CDR3, the DNA is TGTGCCAGCAGCTTGGACCGAGGGACTAGCTCCTACGAGCAGTACTTC. It specifies CASSLDRGTSSYEQYF.

The chain links TRBV5-4 to TRBJ1-2; perhaps TRBD1 as D (5 bases). The V gene's germline CDR1 is SGHNT and CDR2 YYREEE (reference sequence). This CDR3 has 14 residues. Deletions cut 10 bases from V and 4 bases from J, with 20 bases between. As DNA, the CDR3 is TGTGCCTCTAGGGGACGGGCCGCAGGCTATGGCTACACCTTC. The encoded protein is CASRGRAAGYGYTF.

The CDR3 protein is CASNPRQGANYGYTF. CDR3 in DNA: TGTGCCAGTAATCCTAGACAGGGAGCTAACTATGGCTACACCTTC. V and J are TRBV19 and TRBJ1-2; TRBD1 agrees at 7 bases. After removal of 7 bases from V and 0 bases from J, the junction contained 8 bases not matched to a gene. CDR1 and CDR2 (germline): LNHDA, SQIVND (reference sequence). The CDR3 is 15 residues long. The full variable domain, rest sourced from reference TRBV19 and TRBJ1-2, is DGGITQSPKYLFRKEGQNVTLSCEQNLNHDAMYWYRQDPGQGLRLIYYSQIVNDFQKGDIAEGYSVSREKKESFPLTVTSAQKNPTAFYLCASNPRQGANYGYTFGSGTRLTVV.

There are a few counts of this clone. The junction departs from the called germline gene at one end, perhaps through a read error. CDR3 in DNA: TGTGCCAGCAGTTTAGGCGCAGGGGAGCAGTTCTTC. It translates to CASSLGAGEQFF. The chain joins TRBV11-3 to TRBJ2-1, with a possible D match to TRBD1 (5 bases). Germline-derived CDR1 and CDR2 are SGHNT and YENEEA. The CDR3 contains 12 residues.

The rearrangement uses TRBV7-8 and TRBJ1-3, with no clear D. Between the trimmed V and J ends, which lost 2 bases and 4 bases, there was a span of 9 bases. The CDR3 is made up of 14 amino acids. CDR1 and CDR2 (germline): SGHVS, FQNEAQ. This CDR3 reads CASSLQFPGNTIYF. DNA for the CDR3: TGTGCCAGCAGCTTACAGTTCCCCGGAAACACCATATATTTT.

The chain recombines TRBV19 with TRBJ2-7, with 10 bases that match TRBD2. The length of the CDR3 is 16 residues. Germline V gene sequence: CDR1 LNHDA, CDR2 SQIVND (reference sequence). With V trimmed by 4 bases and J by 2 bases, 8 bases remained unmatched. CDR3 nucleotide sequence: TGTGCCAGTAGTACGCTTACTAGCGGGGAGACCTACGAGCAGTACTTC. Translating gives CASSTLTSGETYEQYF. Based on the CDR3 plus reference TRBV19 and TRBJ2-7, the full variable domain is DGGITQSPKYLFRKEGQNVTLSCEQNLNHDAMYWYRQDPGQGLRLIYYSQIVNDFQKGDIAEGYSVSREKKESFPLTVTSAQKNPTAFYLCASSTLTSGETYEQYFGPGTRLTVT.

This chain links TRBV6-1 with TRBJ1-4; D ambiguous. Germline V gives CDR1 MNHNS, CDR2 SASEGT. With 3 bases removed from V and 8 bases from J, the gap between germline ends came to 13 bases. The CDR3 extends over 14 amino acids. The CDR3 region is CASSEGPGREKLFF. The CDR3 DNA reads TGTGCCAGCAGTGAGGGTCCTGGTAGGGAAAAACTGTTTTTT.

This chain connects TRBV10-3 to TRBJ1-1; TRBD1 matches 8 bases. Germline values: CDR1 ENHRY, CDR2 SYGVKD. V was clipped by 4 bases and J by 4 bases; unmatched bases: 8. The CDR3 has 15 amino acids. CDR3 amino acids: CAISAPGQGITEAFF. In nucleotides, the CDR3 is TGTGCCATCAGTGCCCCCGGACAGGGCATCACTGAAGCTTTCTTT.

This clone was detected a few times. The chain links TRBV6-2 or TRBV6-3 to TRBJ2-6, with a weak D call TRBD2 (5 bases). Per the germline V gene, CDR1 is MNHEY and CDR2 is SVGEGT. The V gene lost 0 bases and the J gene lost 6 bases, with 27 bases spanning the gap. The CDR3 has 21 amino acids. The CDR3 loop reads CASSYSSRFPFKDSPANVLTF. The CDR3 DNA sequence: TGTGCCAGCAGTTACTCGAGCAGGTTCCCCTTTAAGGACTCGCCGGCCAACGTCCTGACTTTC.

The rearrangement uses TRBV5-5 and TRBJ1-4, with no clear D. V was pared by 1 base and J by 8 bases, with 18 bases between. The CDR3 consists of 16 residues. Germline CDR1 is SGHKS and CDR2 is YYEKEE (reference sequence). DNA for the CDR3: TGTGCCAGCAGCTTGAGCGGCGTCACCGCGGAGGAAAAACTGTTTTTT. Protein sequence: CASSLSGVTAEEKLFF.

CDR3 sequence (DNA): TGTGCCAGTAAAAATCGGGGGGGCACTGAAGCTTTCTTT. Translated: CASKNRGGTEAFF. The chain combines TRBV19 with TRBJ1-1, with D perhaps matching TRBD1 (5 bases). The CDR3 is made up of 13 amino acids. V was pared by 7 bases and J by 4 bases, with 13 bases between. The germline gives CDR1 LNHDA, CDR2 SQIVND (reference sequence).

This rearrangement joins TRBV19 to TRBJ2-6; 7 bases are shared with TRBD2. Germline V gene lookup returns CDR1 LNHDA and CDR2 SQIVND (reference sequence). V lost 11 bases, J lost 0 bases, and 10 bases stayed unmatched. CDR3 length: 16 amino acids. CDR3 residues: CASSGTASSGANVLTF. Written as DNA, the CDR3 is TGTGCCTCCAGCGGGACTGCGAGCTCTGGGGCCAACGTCCTGACTTTC. Supplemented by reference TRBV19 and TRBJ2-6, the full variable domain reads DGGITQSPKYLFRKEGQNVTLSCEQNLNHDAMYWYRQDPGQGLRLIYYSQIVNDFQKGDIAEGYSVSREKKESFPLTVTSAQKNPTAFYLCASSGTASSGANVLTFGAGSRLTVL.

The chain recombines TRBV27 with TRBJ1-6; D is perhaps TRBD1 (6 bases). Trimming pared 6 bases from V and 5 bases from J, leaving 11 bases between. CDR1 and CDR2 from the germline V gene are MNHEY and SMNVEV (reference sequence). The CDR3 is 14 amino acids. The CDR3 here is CASSRDTDNSPLHF. In DNA form, the CDR3 reads TGTGCCAGCAGCCGGGACACCGATAATTCACCCCTCCACTTT.

CDR3 protein: CASSDRGQRYNEQFF. The CDR3 DNA is TGCGCCAGCAGTGATCGGGGACAGCGCTACAATGAGCAGTTCTTC. The chain is built from TRBV10-1 and TRBJ2-1; 7 bases align to TRBD1. Trimming removed 3 bases from V and 3 bases from J; junction bases left unmatched: 5. Germline V CDR1 and CDR2: WNHNN, SYGVQD (reference sequence). There are 15 residues in the CDR3.

The chain couples TRBV6-2 or TRBV6-3 to TRBJ2-7; TRBD1 agrees at 7 bases. The V gene end was trimmed by 1 base and the J gene end by 3 bases; junction bases not matched to a gene: 3. Germline-derived CDR1 and CDR2 are MNHEY and SVGEGT. CDR3 length equals 14 residues. CDR3: CASSYLGQNYEQYF. The CDR3 DNA is TGTGCCAGCAGTTACTTGGGACAGAACTACGAGCAGTACTTC.

The chain is built from TRBV6-2 or TRBV6-3 and TRBJ1-1, with D uncertain. Germline values: CDR1 MNHEY, CDR2 SVGEGT. The CDR3 runs to 16 residues. Trimming took off 0 bases at V and 1 base at J, with 12 bases between the two ends. The CDR3 region has the DNA TGTGCCAGCAGTTACTCGAGGACTGTGGCGAACACTGAAGCTTTCTTT. Its translation is CASSYSRTVANTEAFF.

The chain has TRBV6-4 and TRBJ2-3; the D is unclear. The V gene's germline CDR1 is MRHNA and CDR2 SNTAGT. This CDR3 comprises 14 residues. The ends were cut back, 2 bases at V and 2 bases at J, with 8 bases in the middle. This CDR3 reads CASSDGRYTDTQYF. The CDR3 DNA reads as TGTGCCAGCAGTGACGGGCGGTACACAGATACGCAGTATTTT.

The chain carries TRBV11-2 and TRBJ1-2; TRBD1 matches 7 bases. This CDR3 region has 15 residues. After removal of 5 bases from V and 7 bases from J, the junction contained 13 bases not matched to a gene. The germline V gene has CDR1 SGHAT and CDR2 FQNNGV. CDR3 loop: CASSPAGGTLLGYTF. The DNA for the CDR3 is TGTGCCAGCAGCCCCGCAGGGGGAACTCTACTTGGCTACACCTTC.

The V call is TRBV27, the J call TRBJ2-5; D might be TRBD1 (6 bases). Trimming shortened V by 6 bases and J by 5 bases, and 16 bases separated the two germline ends. This CDR3 spans 14 amino acids. The V gene's germline CDR1 is MNHEY and CDR2 SMNVEV (reference sequence). CDR3 amino acids: CASREAGEWETQYF. The CDR3, as DNA: TGTGCCAGCAGGGAAGCAGGGGAATGGGAGACCCAGTACTTC.

The genes are TRBV10-3 and TRBJ1-1; 7 nucleotides match TRBD1. After removal of 6 bases from V and 1 base from J, the junction contained 17 bases not matched to a gene. The CDR3 length is 18 residues. The germline gives CDR1 ENHRY, CDR2 SYGVKD. CDR3: CAIRATGRGAFENTEAFF. Here the CDR3 DNA reads TGTGCCATCAGGGCGACAGGGAGAGGGGCCTTTGAGAACACTGAAGCTTTCTTT.

The genes are TRBV5-4 and TRBJ2-1; tentatively, D is TRBD1 (7 bases). The germline V and J ends were trimmed by 0 bases and 3 bases, with 16 bases remaining between them. The CDR3 is 17 residues long. Germline V gene lookup returns CDR1 SGHNT and CDR2 YYREEE (reference sequence). CDR3 sequence: CASSLGRGRQGYNEQFF. The CDR3 nucleotides are TGTGCCAGCAGCTTGGGCCGGGGGCGACAGGGCTACAATGAGCAGTTCTTC.

CDR3 nucleotide sequence: TGTGCCAGCAGATACCGAGGGACGTCCCTCGCAGGCGGGGAGCTGTTTTTT. This codes for CASRYRGTSLAGGELFF. This chain links TRBV2 with TRBJ2-2, with D possibly being TRBD1 or TRBD2 (5 bases each). The CDR3 runs 17 residues. The germline V gene has CDR1 SNHLY and CDR2 FYNNEI. V was cut by 6 bases and J by 7 bases, with 24 bases left in between.

CDR3 region: CASGKGIVENYGYTF. In DNA form, the CDR3 reads TGTGCCAGCGGTAAGGGGATCGTGGAAAACTATGGCTACACCTTC. The rearrangement uses TRBV2 and TRBJ1-2; TRBD1 might be the D (5 bases). V dropped 8 bases and J dropped 2 bases, with 18 bases sitting between them. Germline CDR1 and CDR2: SNHLY and FYNNEI. The CDR3 runs to 15 residues.

V gene TRBV28 combines with J gene TRBJ1-2, with 8 positions matching TRBD1. J gave up 6 bases and V 3 bases, and 9 bases lay outside the gene matches. This CDR3 comprises 15 residues. CDR1 is MDHEN, CDR2 SYDVKM, per germline. The CDR3 is CASSFYAGGLDGYTF. The CDR3 nucleotides are TGTGCCAGCAGTTTTTATGCAGGGGGCCTAGATGGCTACACCTTC.

The chain uses TRBV4-1 and TRBJ2-7; 12 positions agree with TRBD2. The junction had 19 bases not matched to a gene; V was cut back by 4 bases and J by 0 bases. The germline V gene encodes CDR1 MGHRA and CDR2 YSYEKL. The CDR3 covers 21 residues. The CDR3 is CASSRQTTSGSDDTSSYEQYF. The CDR3 DNA sequence: TGCGCCAGCAGCCGCCAGACGACTAGCGGGAGTGATGATACTAGCTCCTACGAGCAGTACTTC.

The J gene is TRBJ1-3, the V gene TRBV6-1, with 8 bases lining up with TRBD1. The V and J ends lost 0 bases and 4 bases, in that order; junction bases with no gene match: 8. Germline V gene lookup returns CDR1 MNHNS and CDR2 SASEGT. CDR3 length: 17 residues. CDR3 nucleotides: TGTGCCAGCAGTGAAGCCCAGGGACAGGCTAGGGGAAACACCATATATTTT. The encoded protein is CASSEAQGQARGNTIYF.

The chain uses TRBV2 and TRBJ2-4, with D maybe TRBD2 (5 bases). Looked up from germline, CDR1 is SNHLY and CDR2 is FYNNEI. The CDR3 is made up of 13 amino acids. Between the trimmed V and J ends, which lost 3 bases and 9 bases, there was a span of 12 bases. The CDR3 sequence: CASSDERVGIQYF. The CDR3 DNA follows: TGTGCCAGCAGTGATGAGAGGGTCGGCATTCAGTACTTC.